A selection of T cell receptor beta chains follows, all from one sample in a study of blood T cell repertoires in COVID-19. Some clones are missing from TCRdb's copy, which holds only in-frame ones; the method was immunoSEQ multiplex PCR. The sample comprises 180,000 or so clones, 85% to 90% of which are singletons, and around 1.6% rests with the top ten. Sequenced input: peripheral blood. The receptors were gathered from a young man with active or convalescent COVID-19. The CDR3 runs from the conserved cysteine through the conserved F or W. A D gene is named only where the DNA matches it firmly.

v_call	d_call	j_call	cdr3_aa
TRBV2	NA	TRBJ1-2	CASSEALGGLYGYTF
TRBV7-3	TRBD2	TRBJ2-1	CASSLMPGLAGVGEQFF
TRBV5-1	TRBD1	TRBJ1-3	CASSLDRTGTAGNTIYF
TRBV18	NA	TRBJ2-3	CASSPRQGTDTQYF
TRBV9	NA	TRBJ1-2	CASSGDQGPFYGYTF
TRBV6-1	NA	TRBJ2-3	CASTPLDRSTDTQYF
TRBV2	TRBD1	TRBJ1-2	CASSRDRSPFNYGYTF
TRBV6-2/TRBV6-3	TRBD1	TRBJ2-1	CASSKRDGTGANEQFF
TRBV11-2	TRBD2	TRBJ2-5	CASSFGRGETQYF
TRBV2	NA	TRBJ2-5	CASRQGETQYF
TRBV10-3	NA	TRBJ1-2	CAISESIGQNYGYTF
TRBV30	NA	TRBJ2-5	CAWSEKSQARETQYF
TRBV10-3	NA	TRBJ2-5	CAISEGTRAQETQYF
TRBV3-1/TRBV3-2	NA	TRBJ2-7	CASSQVYRETEQYF
TRBV10-3	TRBD1	TRBJ1-2	CAISEAARGSGYTF
TRBV1	NA	TRBJ2-2	CTSNRGIPNTGELFF
TRBV19	NA	TRBJ2-7	CASSIGLLGYEQYF
TRBV18	NA	TRBJ2-3	CASSPPIGIDTQYF
TRBV29-1	TRBD2	TRBJ2-3	CSVERGSGGPTDTQYF
TRBV24-1	TRBD1	TRBJ2-3	CATSDRQGSTDTQYF
TRBV28	NA	TRBJ2-1	CASSLYSSYNEQFF
TRBV30	TRBD1	TRBJ1-3	CAWSVRRTGGRNSGNTIYF
TRBV29-1	NA	TRBJ1-1	CSGGDGNTEAFF
TRBV6-5	NA	TRBJ1-1	CASSIGGSTEAFF
TRBV24-1	NA	TRBJ2-7	CATSDTPGDEQYF
TRBV14	TRBD1	TRBJ2-2	CASSHLLTGFTGELFF
TRBV4-1	NA	TRBJ2-7	CASSRQPAIQSSYEQYF
TRBV27	TRBD2	TRBJ2-5	CASSLQRGDQETQYF
TRBV28	NA	TRBJ1-1	CASIPPGGASTEAFF
TRBV19	NA	TRBJ1-5	CASTNDGGVFSNQPQHF
TRBV27	TRBD1	TRBJ2-7	CASSLTGGNYEQYF
TRBV3-1/TRBV3-2	NA	TRBJ2-7	CASSQDPGQFPYEQYF
TRBV2	NA	TRBJ2-5	CATQDSPQETQYF
TRBV11-2	TRBD1	TRBJ2-3	CASNHRGQRTDTQYF
TRBV19	NA	TRBJ1-3	CASSTRGDSGNTIYF
TRBV4-2	TRBD1	TRBJ1-2	CASSYRGYDYGYTF
TRBV5-1	TRBD1	TRBJ1-1	CASSSTQGAYPPNTEAFF
TRBV25-1	NA	TRBJ2-3	CASSEEVETDTQYF
TRBV2	NA	TRBJ2-1	CASRRTTQGGNEQFF
TRBV30	NA	TRBJ1-1	CAWSGTFYSEAFF
TRBV5-6	TRBD1	TRBJ1-1	CASSLNRGEETEAFF